A selection of T cell receptor beta chains follows, all from one sample in a study of shared clonotypes between healthy human individuals. TCRdb's copy holds only in-frame clones and misses some; the assay was immunoSEQ multiplex PCR. The data hold hundreds of thousands of clones, with 95% to 98% observed a single time. The sequencing input was naive CD8+ T cells sorted from blood. These receptors were obtained from a man in his thirties or forties in good health. The CDR3 runs from the conserved cysteine through the conserved F or W. D genes are given only for firm matches. A clone size is listed for some rows: how often the clone was seen (once, few, many), or a class if it is expanded.

d_call | j_call | v_call | clone_size | cdr3_aa | cdr3_nt
TRBD1 | TRBJ1-1 | TRBV5-1 | . | CASSHSLTGVNTEAFF | TGCGCCAGCAGCCATAGCCTAACAGGGGTGAACACTGAAGCTTTCTTT
TRBD1 | TRBJ1-4 | TRBV14 | . | CASTPSGGEKLFF | TGTGCCAGCACCCCCTCAGGGGGCGAAAAACTGTTTTTT
TRBD2 | TRBJ2-4 | TRBV27 | . | CASSFSSGTMNIQYF | TGTGCCAGCAGTTTCTCCAGCGGGACTATGAACATTCAGTACTTC
. | TRBJ2-3 | TRBV27 | . | CASSSRDSLTDTQYF | TGTGCCAGCAGTTCCAGGGATAGCCTCACAGATACGCAGTATTTT
. | TRBJ1-1 | TRBV14 | . | CASSQVGKDTEAFF | TGTGCCAGCAGCCAAGTAGGGAAGGACACTGAAGCTTTCTTT
TRBD2 | TRBJ2-2 | TRBV9 | . | CASSVQPGSGRASGELFF | TGTGCCAGCAGCGTCCAGCCAGGTAGCGGGAGGGCCAGCGGGGAGCTGTTTTTT
TRBD2 | TRBJ2-5 | TRBV7-7 | . | CASSSRLAGTQETQYF | TGTGCTAGCAGCAGCCGCCTAGCGGGGACCCAAGAGACCCAGTACTTC
TRBD1 | TRBJ1-4 | TRBV5-1 | once | CASSSQGQRNEKLFF | TGCGCCAGCAGCTCTCAGGGACAGCGTAATGAAAAACTGTTTTTT
. | TRBJ1-1 | TRBV29-1 | . | CSVPRGDTEAFF | TGCAGCGTCCCCCGGGGAGACACTGAAGCTTTCTTT
. | TRBJ2-3 | TRBV2 | . | CASSEQVSSTDTQYF | TGTGCCAGCAGTGAGCAAGTCAGTAGCACAGATACGCAGTATTTT
. | TRBJ2-1 | TRBV14 | . | CASSQEGYYNEQFF | TGTGCCAGCAGCCAAGAGGGGTATTACAATGAGCAGTTCTTC
. | TRBJ2-1 | TRBV11-2 | . | CASSHHFGVEREQFF | TGTGCCAGCAGCCACCACTTTGGGGTGGAGCGCGAGCAGTTCTTC
. | TRBJ2-1 | TRBV4-2 | . | CASEGGPSYNEQFF | TGTGCCAGCGAAGGAGGACCCTCCTACAATGAGCAGTTCTTC
TRBD1 | TRBJ2-7 | TRBV9 | . | CASSVRQGGYEQYF | TGTGCCAGCAGCGTAAGACAGGGGGGATACGAGCAGTACTTC
TRBD2 | TRBJ2-2 | TRBV5-1 | . | CASSSLFGGREAGELFF | TGCGCCAGCAGCTCGCTATTTGGCGGGAGGGAGGCCGGGGAGCTGTTTTTT
. | TRBJ1-2 | TRBV11-2 | once | CASSLSGSYGYTF | TGTGCCAGCAGCTTATCGGGAAGTTATGGCTACACCTTC
TRBD2 | TRBJ2-1 | TRBV5-1 | . | CASTPPGTSGPNYNEQFF | TGCGCCAGCACCCCACCGGGGACTAGCGGGCCCAACTACAATGAGCAGTTCTTC
. | TRBJ2-1 | TRBV6-6 | . | CASSYSGFGSYNEQFF | TGTGCCAGCAGTTACTCTGGCTTCGGCTCCTACAATGAGCAGTTCTTC
. | TRBJ2-2 | TRBV7-3 | . | CASSLKAGMGLPTGELFF | TGTGCCAGCAGCTTAAAGGCTGGGATGGGGCTTCCGACCGGGGAGCTGTTTTTT
. | TRBJ2-4 | TRBV4-1 | . | CASSQGERVGIQYF | TGCGCCAGCAGCCAAGGTGAAAGGGTCGGCATTCAGTACTTC
. | TRBJ1-1 | TRBV7-9 | . | CASSSSWSLNTEAFF | TGTGCCAGCAGCTCATCATGGAGCTTGAACACTGAAGCTTTCTTT
TRBD2 | TRBJ2-7 | TRBV4-3 | . | CASSRGLAYEQYF | TGCGCCAGCAGCCGGGGACTAGCGTACGAGCAGTACTTC
. | TRBJ1-1 | TRBV5-6 | . | CASSLVGTNTEAFF | TGTGCCAGCAGCTTGGTTGGCACGAACACTGAAGCTTTCTTT
. | TRBJ2-1 | TRBV18 | . | CASSPESSNEQFF | TGTGCCAGCTCCCCAGAATCCAGCAATGAGCAGTTCTTC
. | TRBJ2-6 | TRBV7-2 | . | CASSLRRQSRANVLTF | TGTGCCAGCAGCTTAAGACGACAAAGTCGGGCCAACGTCCTGACTTTC
. | TRBJ2-1 | TRBV2 | . | CASRGALVQFF | TGTGCCAGCAGGGGGGCGTTGGTGCAGTTCTTC